The 30 T cell receptor beta chains listed next were all sequenced from one sample in a study of vaccination and CD4 T cells after COVID-19. Treatment noted: approximately 10-day PBMC culture with coronavirus spike peptide pools or control peptides (ViraFEST assay). Antigens for these TCRs are unknown. The Oncomine TCR Beta short-read assay was applied to DNA of cultured CD4+ T cells. Each CDR3 protein is one row after TCRdb ran MiXCR on the PCR reads. In the table there are approximately 15,000 distinct CDR3 sequences, about 56% of which are singletons. The sample consisted of CD4+ T cells from blood, cultured in vitro. Receptor source: a human donor who had recovered from COVID-19.

The V gene is TRBV19, the J gene TRBJ2-6, with TRBD2 matching 13 bases. The CDR3 runs to 18 residues. The ends lost 3 bases at V and 4 bases at J; junction bases unmatched: 6. Looked up from germline, CDR1 is LNHDA and CDR2 is SQIVND (reference sequence). DNA of the CDR3: TGTGCCAGTAGTATCCTTCGGACTAGCGGGGGCGGGGCCAACGTCCTGACTTTC. This encodes CASSILRTSGGGANVLTF.

There are a few counts of this clonotype. The chain couples TRBV7-6 to TRBJ1-2; D may be TRBD1 (6 bases). The CDR3 is 14 amino acids. Germline V gene sequence: CDR1 SGHVS, CDR2 FNYEAQ. Between the trimmed V and J ends, which lost 5 bases and 3 bases, there was a span of 13 bases. CDR3 nucleotides: TGTGCCAGCAGCCCCAGGGGACGGGACTATGGCTACACCTTC. Protein sequence: CASSPRGRDYGYTF.

The chain uses TRBV11-2 and TRBJ2-5, with 13 bases identical to TRBD2. CDR3 length: 14 amino acids. Unmatched junction bases numbered 6, after V lost 5 bases and J lost 9 bases. Germline CDR1 SGHAT, CDR2 FQNNGV. The CDR3 loop is CASSVGLAGRPQYF. In nucleotides, the CDR3 is TGTGCCAGCAGCGTGGGACTAGCGGGGAGGCCCCAGTACTTC.

This clonotype has more than one count but fewer than ten. The CDR3 reads CASSPISDGNQPQHF. In nucleotides, the CDR3 is TGCGCCAGCAGCCCGATCTCGGACGGGAATCAGCCCCAGCATTTT. This rearrangement joins TRBV4-1 to TRBJ1-5; D call uncertain. V was clipped by 4 bases and J by 4 bases, with 14 bases between them. The CDR3 is made up of 15 amino acids. Germline CDR1 MGHRA, CDR2 YSYEKL.

The chain couples TRBV5-4 to TRBJ2-3; 9 bases are shared with TRBD2. In germline, CDR1 is SGHNT, CDR2 YYREEE (reference sequence). The CDR3 runs to 14 residues. With V trimmed by 4 bases and J by 2 bases, 2 bases remained unmatched. The CDR3 sequence: CASSERGATDTQYF. CDR3 coding DNA: TGTGCCAGCAGCGAGCGGGGGGCCACAGATACGCAGTATTTT.

This clonotype was observed a handful of times. This rearrangement joins TRBV7-8 to TRBJ2-5; D gene ambiguous. This CDR3 contains 12 residues. The V gene's germline CDR1 is SGHVS and CDR2 FQNEAQ. With 1 base removed from V and 4 bases from J, the gap between germline ends came to 4 bases. CDR3 region: CASSLGRETQYF. CDR3 bases: TGTGCCAGCAGCTTAGGCAGAGAGACCCAGTACTTC.

The V call is TRBV12-3 or TRBV12-4, the J call TRBJ2-3; 7 bases map to TRBD2. J lost 0 bases, V lost 6 bases, and 3 bases had no gene match. The CDR3 loop spans 14 amino acids. The CDR3 here is CASRGLHSTDTQYF. The CDR3 DNA sequence: TGTGCCAGCAGGGGACTACATAGCACAGATACGCAGTATTTT.

The table lists this clonotype with a few counts. This sequence joins TRBV20-1 and TRBJ1-1; TRBD1 is a possible D gene (5 bases). The CDR3 loop spans 13 amino acids. The germline gives CDR1 DFQATT, CDR2 SNEGSKA (reference sequence). Trimming took 5 bases from V and 3 from J, leaving 13 bases between them. CDR3 sequence (DNA): TGCAGTGCTCCTGGGGCCGGACACACTGAAGCTTTCTTT. Translating gives CSAPGAGHTEAFF.

The chain employs TRBV20-1 and TRBJ2-7, with D possibly matching TRBD1 (5 bases). Trimming cost V 5 bases and J 3 bases, with 14 bases left between them. The CDR3 is 13 amino acids. Germline V gives CDR1 DFQATT, CDR2 SNEGSKA (reference sequence). The CDR3 spells CSAWGANLYEQYF. The CDR3 DNA is TGCAGTGCTTGGGGCGCGAACCTCTACGAGCAGTACTTC.

The chain links TRBV7-3 to TRBJ2-2; no reliable D call. V was clipped by 3 bases and J by 2 bases, with 4 bases between them. The CDR3 totals 13 residues. Germline lookup yields CDR1 SGHTA and CDR2 FQGTGA. CDR3 DNA: TGTGCCAGCAGCTTCGGAAACACCGGGGAGCTGTTTTTT. As protein: CASSFGNTGELFF.

The rearrangement uses TRBV5-1 and TRBJ2-3; the D gene is possibly TRBD1 (5 bases). Per the germline V gene, CDR1 is SGHRS and CDR2 is YFSETQ. The length of the CDR3 is 14 residues. The ends were cut back, 2 bases at V and 5 bases at J, with 12 bases in the middle. The CDR3 region is CASSLQAREDTQYF. For the CDR3, the DNA is TGCGCCAGCAGCTTACAGGCAAGGGAAGATACGCAGTATTTT.

The chain recombines TRBV20-1 with TRBJ2-3, with 7 positions matching TRBD2. Germline CDR1 is DFQATT and CDR2 is SNEGSKA (reference sequence). The CDR3 is 14 amino acids. V trimming: 3 bases; J trimming: 0 bases; junction bases outside the gene matches: 3. DNA for the CDR3: TGCAGTGCTAGTGGGGAGGGTAGCACAGATACGCAGTATTTT. The encoded protein is CSASGEGSTDTQYF.

The chain combines TRBV20-1 with TRBJ1-2; 8 nucleotides agree with TRBD1. CDR1 is DFQATT and CDR2 is SNEGSKA in the germline V gene (reference sequence). The CDR3 has 14 residues. The V gene end was trimmed by 1 base and the J gene end by 6 bases; junction bases not matched to a gene: 7. The CDR3 loop reads CSARGLAGGDGYTF. The CDR3 coding sequence is TGCAGTGCTAGAGGTCTTGCAGGGGGCGATGGCTACACCTTC.

V is TRBV4-2 and J is TRBJ2-7; D is undetermined. Germline V gene lookup returns CDR1 LGHNA and CDR2 YNFKEQ. The CDR3 totals 15 residues. Between the trimmed V and J ends, which lost 1 base and 0 bases, there was a span of 10 bases. The CDR3 loop reads CASSQVGASSYEQYF. In DNA form, the CDR3 reads TGTGCCAGCAGCCAAGTGGGCGCGAGCTCCTACGAGCAGTACTTC.

This rearrangement joins TRBV7-2 to TRBJ1-4; D is unresolved. The CDR3 is 16 amino acids. V lost 0 bases and J lost 0, with 8 bases in between. Germline assignment: CDR1 SGHTA and CDR2 FQGNSA. CDR3 region: CASSLARGATNEKLFF. CDR3 coding DNA: TGTGCCAGCAGCTTAGCGCGGGGAGCAACTAATGAAAAACTGTTTTTT. The complete variable domain, with remaining parts taken from reference TRBV7-2 and TRBJ1-4, reads GAGVSQSPSNKVTEKGKDVELRCDPISGHTALYWYRQSLGQGLEFLIYFQGNSAPDKSGLPSDRFSAERTGGSVSTLTIQRTQQEDSAVYLCASSLARGATNEKLFFGSGTQLSVL.

The rearrangement uses TRBV20-1 and TRBJ1-5, with D possibly TRBD1 on 6 matching bases. This CDR3 contains 16 residues. Germline V gene sequence: CDR1 DFQATT, CDR2 SNEGSKA (reference sequence). The V end lost 0 bases, the J end lost 7 bases, and 19 bases lay between the germline ends. CDR3 sequence (DNA): TGCAGTGCTAGAGAACCCAGCAGGGGACAACGGCAGCCCCAGCATTTT. Translated: CSAREPSRGQRQPQHF.

The chain uses TRBV18 and TRBJ1-5, with D hard to call. V was shortened by 6 bases and J by 3 bases, with 9 bases between the two germline ends. Per the germline V gene, CDR1 is KGHSH and CDR2 is LQKENI. The length of the CDR3 is 13 residues. The CDR3 bases are TGTGCCAGCTCCCGGACTGCCAATCAGCCCCAGCATTTT. This encodes CASSRTANQPQHF.

This sequence joins TRBV24-1 and TRBJ2-3, with 9 bases lining up with TRBD1. Germline lookup yields CDR1 KGHDR and CDR2 SFDVKD. This CDR3 is 15 amino acids long. V gave up 4 bases and J gave up 3 bases; unmatched junction bases: 4. Here the CDR3 reads CATSETGQGTDTQYF. DNA of the CDR3: TGTGCCACCAGTGAGACTGGACAGGGGACAGATACGCAGTATTTT.

This clonotype was seen more than once but under ten times. The chain links TRBV2 to TRBJ2-5; 10 bases agree with TRBD1. The CDR3 contains 13 residues. The junction had 4 bases not matched to a gene; V was cut back by 8 bases and J by 4 bases. CDR1 SNHLY and CDR2 FYNNEI come from the germline V gene. The DNA for the CDR3 is TGTGCCAGCGTTGGGGACAGGGGAGAGACCCAGTACTTC. The encoded protein is CASVGDRGETQYF.

A few counts support this clonotype. The chain is built from TRBV6-1 and TRBJ2-5; D gene uncertain. The CDR3 sequence is 14 residues long. V lost 5 bases, J lost 1 base, and 11 bases lay in between. From germline, CDR1 is MNHNS and CDR2 SASEGT. The CDR3 DNA is TGTGCCAGCAGTCCCCGATGGGGCCAAGAGACCCAGTACTTC. It yields the protein CASSPRWGQETQYF.

Only one count was recorded for this clonotype. The J gene is TRBJ1-1, the V gene TRBV4-2, with TRBD1 identical over 10 bases. The V and J ends lost 2 bases and 6 bases, in that order; junction bases with no gene match: 12. The CDR3 is 17 amino acids. Germline values: CDR1 LGHNA, CDR2 YNFKEQ. CDR3 sequence: CASSQIRGTGAGAEAFF. The CDR3 bases are TGTGCCAGCAGCCAAATTCGGGGGACAGGGGCTGGGGCTGAAGCTTTCTTT.

The V and J genes are TRBV2 and TRBJ1-1; no clear D gene. The CDR3 extends over 13 amino acids. Trimming pared 5 bases from V and 4 bases from J, leaving 11 bases between. Germline V gene lookup returns CDR1 SNHLY and CDR2 FYNNEI. The CDR3 DNA is TGTGCCAGCAGTTCGGTAGGGCCCACTGAAGCTTTCTTT. It yields the protein CASSSVGPTEAFF. Variable domain in full (rest from reference TRBV2 and TRBJ1-1): EPEVTQTPSHQVTQMGQEVILRCVPISNHLYFYWYRQILGQKVEFLVSFYNNEISEKSEIFDDQFSVERPDGSNFTLKIRSTKLEDSAMYFCASSSVGPTEAFFGQGTRLTVV.

Worth noting for this clonotype: The junction departs from germline at one end; a sequencing error may be responsible. This chain connects TRBV12-3 or TRBV12-4 to TRBJ2-3; 11 nucleotides line up with TRBD2. The CDR3 is 14 amino acids. The CDR3 DNA sequence: TGTGCCAGCAGTCTGACTAGCGGGGCAGATACGCGGTATTTT. Protein: CASSLTSGADTRYF.

This chain links TRBV12-3 or TRBV12-4 with TRBJ2-2; possibly TRBD1 for D (6 bases). The V end was cut by 4 bases, the J end by 6 bases, with 12 bases between. This CDR3 has 14 residues. CDR3 DNA sequence: TGTGCCAGCAGTTCCAACTCAGGGGCCGGGGAGCTGTTTTTT. Translated: CASSSNSGAGELFF.

The V gene is TRBV2, the J gene TRBJ1-2, with 9 bases fitting TRBD1. J lost 5 bases, V lost 6 bases, and 7 bases had no gene match. CDR1 is SNHLY, CDR2 FYNNEI, per germline. This CDR3 has 14 residues. DNA for the CDR3: TGTGCCAGCAGGGGACAGGGTGGAGGGTATGGCTACACCTTC. Translation gives CASRGQGGGYGYTF. Full variable domain (missing parts from reference TRBV2 and TRBJ1-2): EPEVTQTPSHQVTQMGQEVILRCVPISNHLYFYWYRQILGQKVEFLVSFYNNEISEKSEIFDDQFSVERPDGSNFTLKIRSTKLEDSAMYFCASRGQGGGYGYTFGSGTRLTVV.

The V and J genes are TRBV7-9 and TRBJ2-1; D possibly matches TRBD1 or TRBD2 (5 bases each). The germline V and J ends were trimmed by 5 bases and 9 bases, with 8 bases remaining between them. This CDR3 comprises 11 residues. Germline V CDR1 and CDR2: SEHNR, FQNEAQ (reference sequence). As DNA, the CDR3 is TGTGCCAGCAGCCGGGGCACTGAGCAGTTCTTC. This codes for CASSRGTEQFF.

This clonotype was detected only a few times. The chain joins TRBV7-9 to TRBJ2-2, with D possibly TRBD1 on 6 matching bases. The V end was cut by 5 bases, the J end by 7 bases, with 20 bases between. Germline V gene lookup returns CDR1 SEHNR and CDR2 FQNEAQ (reference sequence). The CDR3 is 16 amino acids. Here the CDR3 DNA reads TGTGCCAGCAGCGGGCGATGGGACATGACATACGGGGAGCTGTTTTTT. Protein: CASSGRWDMTYGELFF.

The V call is TRBV7-2, the J call TRBJ2-5; D is uncertain. The germline gives CDR1 SGHTA, CDR2 FQGNSA. This CDR3 has 14 residues. V was cut by 1 base and J by 2 bases, with 8 bases left in between. CDR3 DNA: TGTGCCAGCAGCTTAGGGGGATATCAAGAGACCCAGTACTTC. Protein sequence: CASSLGGYQETQYF.

J is TRBJ2-7 and V is TRBV2, with 9 bases that match TRBD2. This CDR3 has 16 residues. Germline loops: CDR1 SNHLY, CDR2 FYNNEI. V was pared by 2 bases and J by 3 bases, with 8 bases of the junction left unmatched. CDR3: CASSEFETSGVYEQYF. The CDR3 nucleotides are TGTGCCAGCAGTGAATTCGAGACTAGCGGAGTCTACGAGCAGTACTTC.

The chain carries TRBV4-1 and TRBJ2-5; 9 bases are shared with TRBD1. The V gene end was trimmed by 3 bases and the J gene end by 3 bases; junction bases not matched to a gene: 11. Germline CDR1 MGHRA, CDR2 YSYEKL. The CDR3 sequence is 17 residues long. CDR3: CASSHPRTGEIKETQYF. The CDR3, as DNA: TGCGCCAGCAGCCACCCGCGGACAGGGGAAATTAAAGAGACCCAGTACTTC.